This TCR beta chain was retrieved from a study of beta chain features in type 1 diabetes (dated by TCRdb to the late 2010s). For the study in its entirety: Mean age, gender distribution, total cell number and subset yield were not different between patients and healthy donors. A total of roughly 100 million sorted cells were examined across all samples, and the number of cells per subset was strongly correlated with RNA yield. The study compared the TCRB repertoires of sorted circulating CD4+ T cell subsets in recently diagnosed type 1 diabetes patients with those in matched healthy donors. Regulatory and stem cell-like memory subsets were isolated from only 8 patients and roughly eight healthy donors, whereas naive and central memory subsets came from all 28 donors. The paper as a whole reports these results and caveats: A moderate but significant shortening of TCRB CDR3 length was observed in type 1 diabetes patients in all four CD4+ subsets. The naive, central memory and regulatory TCRB repertoires appeared to resemble one another more closely among patients than among healthy donors. HLA sub-analyses involved small numbers of individuals, so any influence of HLA type on TCRB rearrangement remained unresolved. Sequencing cDNA rather than genomic DNA could over-represent highly expressing activated cells, although activation and CD3 levels did not differ between groups. At VDJ recombination sites, patients with type 1 diabetes made fewer insertions and deleted more nucleotides, a pattern implying thymic rearrangement abnormalities. PCR might favor shorter templates, but patient and control samples were amplified and corrected together, so any skew would affect both groups equally.

Counted from cysteine to phenylalanine, this CDR3 has 13 amino acids. Only CDR3 DNA remains: 39 bases, in frame from the first base. Trimming at the junction amounts to 2 bases on V and 1 base on J, and the germline ends lie 7 bases apart. From a lookup of the germline V gene (reference sequence), CDR1 and CDR2 are SGHNT and YYREEE. Of note for this clone: Its cognate antigen has yet to be identified. One base away there is no much larger clone; base qualities are not given.

The entire isolated RNA was reverse transcribed using the High Capacity cDNA Reverse Transcription Kit, and thus expressed TCRB transcripts were sequenced. Deep immunoSEQ sequencing was performed on naive, central memory and regulatory T cell samples, with an average of about 3.57 million total reads per sample. Sorted cells were lysed in RLT buffer, and RNA was extracted using DNase-treated RNeasy Micro or Mini kits according to cell number. To prevent cross-contamination, each cell subset was processed individually, whereas patient and healthy donor samples were processed jointly. TCRB sequences were amplified from cDNA with the immunoSEQ multiplex PCR, producing 87-bp fragments spanning the CDR3 region. Sequencing of the amplicons was performed on the Illumina HiSeq platform. Turning to the authors' computational methods: PCR bias was corrected computationally using synthetic template baselines, and reads within Hamming distance 2 were collapsed, with unmergeable singletons discarded. Reads were aligned against IMGT to assign V, D and J genes, CDR3 length and insertions or deletions at six rearrangement sites. Within each subset, clonotype counts were normalized to sorted cell number, and only after that were true diversity and Gini coefficients computed with the tcR R package. The overlap coefficient, calculated on TCRB nucleotide sequences, was used to measure repertoire sharing. Out-of-frame TCRB sequences from naive cells were analyzed to stand in for the pre-selection repertoire. As stored in TCRdb, this immuneACCESS dataset retains in-frame rearrangements with V and J assigned. A fraction of the clones does not appear; measured against another copy, unresolved V genes explain less than half of the discrepancy, and the remainder lacks a known reason. V, J and clone size derive from that table, while D and trimming were established from the DNA sequence. The sample records about 360,000 clones, about 12% of which are singletons. 0.0085% to 0.012% of the sample lies in the top ten.

From each donor, a single peripheral blood sample of 100 to 150 mL on average was drawn into heparinised tubes. Using a panel that included CD45RO, CCR7, CD25, CD127, CD95 and CD27, naive, central memory, regulatory and stem cell-like memory CD4+ T cells were sorted on a BD FACSAria II. A purity above 95% was achieved for all sorted populations. PBMCs were isolated right away by Lymphoprep density gradient centrifugation and were stained directly, without culture. Samples were stained and sorted in pairs, with one healthy donor and one patient per experiment, so that batch effects were minimized. Material: naive CD4+ T cells from blood. According to the study, the label for this sample's cell subset or site signals: true naive CD4+ T cells. The sequence was collected from a woman aged 18-29 years with type 1 diabetes. The rearrangement joined TRBV5-4 to TRBJ2-7; D gene: possibly TRBD2, on 5 matching bases. Here the CDR3 is given as CASSFAGSYEQYF. Here is the DNA: TGTGCCAGCAGCTTCGCGGGTTCCTACGAGCAGTACTTC. Full variable domain (CDR3 extended with the reference TRBV5-4 and TRBJ2-7 proteins): ETGVTQSPTHLIKTRGQQVTLRCSSQSGHNTVSWYQQALGQGPQFIFQYYREEENGRGNFPPRFSGLQFPNYSSELNVNALELDDSALYLCASSFAGSYEQYFGPGTRLTVT.